This T cell receptor beta chain was recorded in a study of beta chain features in type 1 diabetes. There are a few counts of this clone. Isolated RNA was reverse transcribed in full, so expressed TCRB transcripts were sequenced. Profiling relied on immunoSEQ multiplex PCR, and the TCRdb table lists in-frame clones only, not all of them. The sample gives approximately 38,000 clones, around 49% of which show up once; more than 0.65% is in the top ten. V lost 4 bases to trimming and J lost 5 bases; unmatched junction nucleotides: 9. The CDR3 runs 14 residues. Germline V lookup: CDR1 SGHRS, CDR2 YFSETQ. The receptor was isolated from a woman under 30 in good health. The sample comprised central memory CD4+ T cells from blood. The chain uses TRBV5-1 and TRBJ2-7; 7 nucleotides align to TRBD1. The CDR3 is CASSLTGSKNEQYF. Here the CDR3 DNA reads TGCGCCAGCAGCCTGACAGGGTCAAAGAACGAGCAGTACTTC. Based on the CDR3 plus reference TRBV5-1 and TRBJ2-7, the full variable domain is KAGVTQTPRYLIKTRGQQVTLSCSPISGHRSVSWYQQTPGQGLQFLFEYFSETQRNKGNFPGRFSGRQFSNSRSEMNVSTLELGDSALYLCASSLTGSKNEQYFGPGTRLTVT.